A selection of T cell receptor beta chains follows, all from one sample in a study of patients and donors after allogeneic stem cell transplantation. TCRdb called the RT-PCR reads again in MiXCR, with one record for every CDR3 protein. Among about 410,000 distinct CDR3 sequences listed, 16% were seen once. The sequenced sample consisted of blood, either unsorted or a sorted T cell fraction (not recorded which). The receptors derive from a human donor who was either an allogeneic HSCT recipient or a stem cell or donor lymphocyte infusion donor (not recorded which). It is not recorded whose cells these are; they may come from a transplant donor. Each CDR3 is given with its conserved first and last residue. A D gene is named only where the DNA matches it firmly. A row's size may be missing; if present it is once, few, many or a size class.

D gene: TRBD2
clone size: NA
V gene: TRBV19
J gene: TRBJ2-7
CDR3 DNA: TGTGCCAGTAGTATAGGTGATAGCGGGAGCTACGAGCAGTACTTC
CDR3 protein: CASSIGDSGSYEQYF

D gene: TRBD2
clone size: NA
V gene: TRBV14
J gene: TRBJ2-1
CDR3 DNA: TGTGCCAGCAGCCCCCCACTCAGCGGGGTTGGTGGTAATGAGCAGTTCTTC
CDR3 protein: CASSPPLSGVGGNEQFF

D gene: TRBD1
clone size: few
V gene: TRBV6-2/TRBV6-3
J gene: TRBJ2-1
CDR3 DNA: TGTGCCAGCAGAGGGACAGGGTTTTCCTACAATGAGCAGTTCTTC
CDR3 protein: CASRGTGFSYNEQFF

D gene: TRBD1
clone size: few
V gene: TRBV12-5
J gene: TRBJ1-5
CDR3 DNA: TGTGCTAGTGCCATGGGACAGGGGACAAATCAGCCCCAGCATTTT
CDR3 protein: CASAMGQGTNQPQHF

D gene: TRBD2
clone size: few
V gene: TRBV4-1
J gene: TRBJ2-7
CDR3 DNA: TGCGCCAGCAGCCAAGAAGGTAGCGCTAGCGGGAGGGCCGAGCAGTACTTC
CDR3 protein: CASSQEGSASGRAEQYF

D gene: NA
clone size: few
V gene: TRBV20-1
J gene: TRBJ1-2
CDR3 DNA: TGCAGTGCTAGAGTTCAGGAGGGCTATGGCTACACCTTC
CDR3 protein: CSARVQEGYGYTF

D gene: TRBD1
clone size: NA
V gene: TRBV5-6
J gene: TRBJ2-7
CDR3 DNA: TGTGCCAGCAGCTTGGTGGAGCAGGGGGCCTACGAGCAGTACTTC
CDR3 protein: CASSLVEQGAYEQYF

D gene: TRBD2
clone size: NA
V gene: TRBV19
J gene: TRBJ2-1
CDR3 DNA: TGTGCCAGTAGTCTCGACCTGGCGGGGGGGGTCTTCAATGAGCAGTTCTTC
CDR3 protein: CASSLDLAGGVFNEQFF

D gene: NA
clone size: NA
V gene: TRBV5-5
J gene: TRBJ1-1
CDR3 DNA: TGTGCCAGCAGCTTCCTACCGGGCCCGTCGAGAACTGAAGCTTTCTTT
CDR3 protein: CASSFLPGPSRTEAFF

D gene: NA
clone size: NA
V gene: TRBV7-9
J gene: TRBJ2-1
CDR3 DNA: TGTGCCAGCAGCTTAGGGTGGGACTCTCCTTACAATGAGCAGTTCTTC
CDR3 protein: CASSLGWDSPYNEQFF

D gene: NA
clone size: NA
V gene: TRBV4-1
J gene: TRBJ2-7
CDR3 DNA: TGCGCCAGCAGCCAAGAGATCGGGTCCTCCTACGAGCAGTACTTC
CDR3 protein: CASSQEIGSSYEQYF

D gene: TRBD2
clone size: many
V gene: TRBV5-6
J gene: TRBJ2-1
CDR3 DNA: TGTGCCAGCAGCTTCCGGACTAGCGGGAGAAACAATGAGCAGTTCTTC
CDR3 protein: CASSFRTSGRNNEQFF

D gene: TRBD2
clone size: few
V gene: TRBV12-3/TRBV12-4
J gene: TRBJ2-1
CDR3 DNA: TGTGCCAGCAGCCGTTTTACGACTAGCAGGCTTCACTTTAACTCCTACAATGAGCAGTTCTTC
CDR3 protein: CASSRFTTSRLHFNSYNEQFF

D gene: NA
clone size: few
V gene: TRBV27
J gene: TRBJ2-1
CDR3 DNA: TGTGCCAGCAGTTCGTGGCCTTACAATGAGCAGTTCTTC
CDR3 protein: CASSSWPYNEQFF

D gene: NA
clone size: few
V gene: TRBV20-1
J gene: TRBJ1-6
CDR3 DNA: TGCAGTGCTAGAGTCGGAGGGAGGCTACCCCTCCACTTT
CDR3 protein: CSARVGGRLPLHF

D gene: NA
clone size: NA
V gene: TRBV6-2/TRBV6-3
J gene: TRBJ1-5
CDR3 DNA: TGTGCCAGCAGGGATCTTCGGACAGCTCCTAGTGGGGGAAATCAGCCCCAGCATTTT
CDR3 protein: CASRDLRTAPSGGNQPQHF

D gene: NA
clone size: NA
V gene: TRBV20-1
J gene: TRBJ2-5
CDR3 DNA: TGCAGTGCCCGAGACCAACAAGAGACCCAGTACTTC
CDR3 protein: CSARDQQETQYF

D gene: TRBD1
clone size: few
V gene: TRBV15
J gene: TRBJ1-2
CDR3 DNA: TGTGCCACCAGCACCGCTCCCCGGGACAGGGATCGGTATGGCTACACCTTC
CDR3 protein: CATSTAPRDRDRYGYTF